The next 14 T cell receptor beta chains were all read from a single sample in a study of spatial heterogeneity in lung cancer. Time point meaning: sample taken at primary tumor resection. Material for sequencing was whole RNA from tumor, nontumor lung or frozen PBMC, left unsorted. Each CDR3 protein is one row after TCRdb ran MiXCR on the 5' RACE reads. The sample has under 75,000 distinct CDR3 sequences, 10% to 15% seen once. This sample comprised PBMCs, obtained at surgery. These receptors originate from a male donor with early-stage non-small cell lung cancer.

V gene TRBV6-6 combines with J gene TRBJ2-3, with 7 bases identical to TRBD1. Germline V CDR1 and CDR2: MNHNY, SVGAGI (reference sequence). CDR3 length equals 12 residues. V trimming: 6 bases; J trimming: 9 bases; junction bases outside the gene matches: 6. The CDR3 DNA follows: TGTGCCAGCAGCGGCAGGGGGAAGACGCAGTATTTT. Encoded protein: CASSGRGKTQYF.

This clonotype came up a few times. The chain carries TRBV19 and TRBJ1-1, with no clear D. The V gene lost 8 bases and the J gene lost 1 base, with 8 bases spanning the gap. This CDR3 contains 12 residues. Germline loops: CDR1 LNHDA, CDR2 SQIVND (reference sequence). CDR3 sequence (DNA): TGTGCCAGTTCCGGTTGGAACACTGAAGCTTTCTTT. This gives the protein CASSGWNTEAFF.

This clonotype has ten or more counts. The rearrangement joins TRBV9 to TRBJ2-7; 9 bases are shared with TRBD2. V lost 0 bases to trimming and J lost 4 bases; unmatched junction nucleotides: 5. The CDR3 runs 15 residues. Germline V lookup: CDR1 SGDLS, CDR2 YYNGEE. The CDR3 sequence: CASSVGLAGLYEQYF. The CDR3 DNA reads TGTGCCAGCAGCGTAGGGCTAGCGGGACTATACGAGCAGTACTTC.

This clonotype was counted at least ten times. The genes are TRBV12-3 or TRBV12-4 and TRBJ2-1; D is perhaps TRBD2 (6 bases). The CDR3 is 16 amino acids. Trimming took off 6 bases at V and 2 bases at J, with 17 bases between the two ends. CDR3 bases: TGTGCCAGCAGCTCCCGGCGGGGAGGCACCTACAATGAGCAGTTCTTC. Residues: CASSSRRGGTYNEQFF.

This clonotype was seen more than once but under ten times. The chain combines TRBV6-1 with TRBJ2-5; D gene unclear. CDR3 length equals 14 residues. Germline V lookup: CDR1 MNHNS, CDR2 SASEGT. The V and J ends lost 2 bases and 2 bases respectively, with 9 bases between them. Here the CDR3 reads CASSEPGRQETQYF. CDR3 DNA: TGTGCCAGCAGTGAACCCGGCAGGCAAGAGACCCAGTACTTC.

The CDR3 DNA follows: TGCAGCGGTAGTGGGATCGGCTATGGCTACACCTTC. This translates into CSGSGIGYGYTF. The chain recombines TRBV29-1 with TRBJ1-2; unclear D gene. V was cut by 7 bases and J by 4 bases, with 13 bases left in between. The CDR3 totals 12 residues. CDR1 and CDR2 from the germline V gene are SQVTM and ANQGSEA.

The rearrangement uses TRBV4-1 and TRBJ2-1; D perhaps matches TRBD2 (6 bases). V gave up 4 bases and J gave up 10 bases, with 20 bases separating them. The CDR3 covers 15 residues. Germline assignment: CDR1 MGHRA and CDR2 YSYEKL. CDR3 sequence reads: CASSLRDARRGEQFF. CDR3 nucleotide sequence: TGCGCCAGCAGCCTCCGGGACGCAAGGAGGGGAGAGCAGTTCTTC.

The table lists this clonotype with many counts. The V and J genes are TRBV7-9 and TRBJ1-2; 7 nucleotides align to TRBD1. J was trimmed by 7 bases and V by 5 bases; bases with no gene match: 4. Germline CDR1 SEHNR, CDR2 FQNEAQ (reference sequence). The CDR3 loop spans 12 amino acids. This chain's CDR3 is CASSPGTVGYTF. The CDR3 bases are TGTGCCAGCAGCCCCGGGACAGTTGGCTACACCTTC.

The chain couples TRBV10-3 to TRBJ2-2; D not resolved. Per the germline V gene, CDR1 is ENHRY and CDR2 is SYGVKD. The V gene lost 5 bases and the J gene lost 3 bases, with 7 bases spanning the gap. The CDR3 runs to 13 residues. The CDR3 nucleotides read TGTGCCATCAGTTCACAAGACACCGGGGAGCTGTTTTTT. Translated, it gives CAISSQDTGELFF.

In its sample, this clonotype was seen once. The V gene is TRBV19, the J gene TRBJ1-2, with D uncertain. The CDR3 runs to 12 residues. V shed 3 bases and J shed 9 bases, with 11 bases lying between them. The germline V gene encodes CDR1 LNHDA and CDR2 SQIVND (reference sequence). The CDR3 bases are TGTGCCAGTAGTATTCCTCAGAGCAGCTACACCTTC. Its protein product is CASSIPQSSYTF.

This clonotype was recorded at least ten times. V usage is TRBV5-1 and J usage is TRBJ1-3; 7 positions match TRBD1. Germline V gene sequence: CDR1 SGHRS, CDR2 YFSETQ. The CDR3 length is 14 residues. V shed 3 bases and J 4 bases; nucleotides not matched to a gene: 4. The DNA of the CDR3 is TGCGCCAGCAGCTCGACAGGGAACGGAAACACCATATATTTT. Protein product: CASSSTGNGNTIYF.

This clonotype occurred many times. The chain links TRBV5-4 to TRBJ2-7; no clear D. Germline values: CDR1 SGHNT, CDR2 YYREEE (reference sequence). V was shortened by 2 bases and J by 4 bases, with 13 bases between the two germline ends. This CDR3 is built from 14 residues. In DNA, the CDR3 is TGTGCCAGCAGCTTTGAAGGGAATCGGTACGAGCAGTACTTC. Its protein product is CASSFEGNRYEQYF.

This clonotype came up a few times. This sequence joins TRBV7-2 and TRBJ2-3; unclear D gene. The CDR3 spans 13 residues. CDR1 and CDR2 (germline): SGHTA, FQGNSA. Trimming took off 3 bases at V and 4 bases at J, with 8 bases between the two ends. The CDR3 loop is CASSFGSSDTQYF. The CDR3 bases are TGTGCCAGCAGCTTTGGGTCCTCAGATACGCAGTATTTT.

As concerns this clonotype: This may be a read error, as it is one base from a much larger clone. V is TRBV28 and J is TRBJ2-7, with 8 bases lining up with TRBD2. The length of the CDR3 is 13 residues. The trim removed 6 bases at V and 8 bases at J, leaving 9 bases unmatched. The germline V gene encodes CDR1 MDHEN and CDR2 SYDVKM. CDR3 nucleotides: TGTGCCAGCAGCCCCGGGGGGGGCGGCCAGCAGTACTTC. It codes for CASSPGGGGQQYF.